This TCR beta chain was recovered during a study of blood T cell repertoires in COVID-19. This CDR3 spans 14 amino acids. The germline V and J ends were trimmed by 0 bases and 5 bases, with 10 bases remaining between them. CDR1 is MNHEY and CDR2 is SVGAGI in the germline V gene. Using immunoSEQ multiplex PCR, the repertoire was profiled, and TCRdb retains in-frame clones only, with some absent. Among about 55,000 clones, about 85% were seen once, and the ten largest hold around 15%. The TCR sequence derives from a human donor in a cohort sampled during active COVID-19. Source material: peripheral blood. The rearrangement links TRBV6-5 to TRBJ1-2; tentatively, D is TRBD1 (6 bases). CDR3 protein: CASSYSTGLYGYTF. The DNA of the CDR3 is TGTGCCAGCAGTTACTCCACAGGGCTTTATGGCTACACCTTC.